This T cell receptor (beta chain) comes out of a study of T cell responses to AZD1222 COVID-19 vaccine. Points from the study as a whole: Clonal diversity may have been underestimated, and the donors were mostly white British, with more females than males. The study reported that nearly half of spike-specific TCRs target unmutated variant regions. Following two doses of AZD1222, Spike-specific TCR breadth and depth rose.

The germline V gene encodes CDR1 SGHTA and CDR2 FQGTGA. This CDR3 is 15 amino acids long. V was trimmed by 2 bases and J by 2 bases, leaving 12 bases between them. A remark on this clone: Its antigen is not known.

Sequencing was performed with immunoSEQ multiplex PCR; in TCRdb, only in-frame clones are kept and a portion is missing. The sample yields 110,000 or so clones, 89% seen once. The material was peripheral blood, obtained 28 days after the second AZD1222 dose. The source is an adult who received the AZD1222 COVID-19 vaccine. The chain couples TRBV7-3 to TRBJ2-5, with TRBD2 as a possible D gene (6 bases). Here the CDR3 reads CASSLAGSRQETQYF. CDR3 nucleotide sequence: TGTGCCAGCAGCTTAGCCGGGAGTCGACAAGAGACCCAGTACTTC.